These 27 T cell receptor beta chains were all obtained from the same sample, sequenced in a study of blood T cell repertoires in COVID-19. TCRdb's table, derived via immunoSEQ multiplex PCR, lists solely in-frame clones and lacks some. The sample includes roughly 60,000 clones, over 80% seen only once; the top ten take about 10%. Sequenced material: peripheral blood. These receptors all come from a young man with COVID-19, enrolled during active disease.

This chain uses TRBV24-1 with TRBJ1-5, with TRBD1 identical over 9 bases. The junction had 5 bases not matched to a gene; V was cut back by 5 bases and J by 4 bases. The CDR3 is 15 amino acids. From germline, CDR1 is KGHDR and CDR2 SFDVKD. Written as DNA, the CDR3 is TGTGCCACCAGTGGGGAAGGACAGGGGAATCAGCCCCAGCATTTT. Residues: CATSGEGQGNQPQHF.

The rearrangement joins TRBV27 to TRBJ1-1, with D unresolved. CDR3 length: 10 residues. Germline V gene data show CDR1 as MNHEY and CDR2 as SMNVEV (reference sequence). Trimming removed 11 bases at V and 4 bases at J, with 8 bases between. The CDR3 spells CAVVITEAFF. The CDR3 nucleotides read TGTGCCGTCGTTATCACTGAAGCTTTCTTT.

CDR3 sequence (DNA): TGTGCCAGCAGCTTAGGGGGGACAGCCTCCTACAATGAGCAGTTCTTC. This sequence encodes CASSLGGTASYNEQFF. The J gene is TRBJ2-1, the V gene TRBV11-2; 7 nucleotides line up with TRBD1. The CDR3 runs 16 residues. From germline, CDR1 is SGHAT and CDR2 FQNNGV. After removal of 1 base from V and 0 bases from J, the junction contained 3 bases not matched to a gene.

The gene calls are TRBV28 and TRBJ2-7; D might be TRBD2 (5 bases). V was clipped by 6 bases and J by 3 bases, with 9 bases between them. CDR1 MDHEN and CDR2 SYDVKM come from the germline V gene. This CDR3 is 12 amino acids long. CDR3 loop: CASSSGFYEQYF. The CDR3 bases are TGTGCCAGCAGCTCGGGGTTCTACGAGCAGTACTTC.

The chain combines TRBV20-1 with TRBJ1-5; D may be TRBD1 (5 bases). Germline values: CDR1 DFQATT, CDR2 SNEGSKA (reference sequence). Trimming stripped 3 bases from V and 4 bases from J, with 13 bases between. CDR3 size: 14 residues. DNA for the CDR3: TGCAGTGCTAGTCGGCCAGGACAAAATCAGCCCCAGCATTTT. Encoded protein: CSASRPGQNQPQHF.

In DNA, the CDR3 is TGCGCTTCCTGCGCTAGCGGTCCTAGGAATGAGCAGTTCTTC. It codes for CASCASGPRNEQFF. The chain employs TRBV10-2 and TRBJ2-1, with 7 bases that match TRBD2. Germline assignment: CDR1 WSHSY and CDR2 SAAADI. The CDR3 extends over 14 amino acids.

CDR3 coding DNA: TGCAGTGCCAGCGGGGGAAACACCATATATTTT. Its protein product is CSASGGNTIYF. The rearrangement links TRBV20-1 to TRBJ1-3, with D uncertain. CDR1 DFQATT and CDR2 SNEGSKA come from the germline V gene (reference sequence). CDR3 length: 11 amino acids. Trimming took 6 bases from V and 4 from J, leaving 7 bases between them.

This clone was detected once. J is TRBJ2-3 and V is TRBV10-2; 9 nucleotides align to TRBD1. The CDR3 extends over 13 amino acids. The V gene end was trimmed by 6 bases and the J gene end by 7 bases; junction bases not matched to a gene: 5. Germline-derived CDR1 and CDR2 are WSHSY and SAAADI. The CDR3 sequence is CASSSQGANTQYF. The CDR3, as DNA: TGCGCCAGCAGCTCACAGGGGGCAAATACGCAGTATTTT.

The chain is built from TRBV28 and TRBJ2-3; D may be TRBD1 (5 bases). V was pared by 4 bases and J by 3 bases, with 14 bases between. The CDR3 has 15 residues. Germline V lookup: CDR1 MDHEN, CDR2 SYDVKM. Here the CDR3 reads CASSSRRGFTDTQYF. CDR3 nucleotides: TGTGCCAGCAGTTCCCGTAGGGGTTTTACAGATACGCAGTATTTT.

CDR3 protein: CASSPDSSNQPQHF. As DNA, the CDR3 is TGTGCCAGCTCACCTGACAGCAGCAATCAGCCCCAGCATTTT. The chain carries TRBV18 and TRBJ1-5; a weak D match, TRBD1 (5 bases). V lost 3 bases and J 1 base, leaving 7 bases between the germline ends. Germline V CDR1 and CDR2: KGHSH, LQKENI. This CDR3 is built from 14 residues.

The genes are TRBV9 and TRBJ2-2; 8 bases are shared with TRBD1. The CDR3 loop spans 15 amino acids. With 0 bases clipped from V and 5 bases from J, the junction kept 3 bases outside the gene matches. In germline, CDR1 is SGDLS, CDR2 YYNGEE. The CDR3 DNA reads TGTGCCAGCAGCGTAGGGACAGGGAGGACCGGGGAGCTGTTTTTT. Protein sequence: CASSVGTGRTGELFF.

This sequence joins TRBV9 and TRBJ2-3; 7 nucleotides line up with TRBD2. After removal of 3 bases from V and 6 bases from J, the junction contained 7 bases not matched to a gene. The CDR3 length is 14 residues. Germline V lookup: CDR1 SGDLS, CDR2 YYNGEE. In DNA, the CDR3 is TGTGCCAGCAGCGCCGGCGGGGGTCCCGATACGCAGTATTTT. Its protein is CASSAGGGPDTQYF. Full variable domain (outside the CDR3, taken from reference TRBV9 and TRBJ2-3): DSGVTQTPKHLITATGQRVTLRCSPRSGDLSVYWYQQSLDQGLQFLIQYYNGEERAKGNILERFSAQQFPDLHSELNLSSLELGDSALYFCASSAGGGPDTQYFGPGTRLTVL.

V is TRBV6-5 and J is TRBJ1-1; D uncertain. Germline values: CDR1 MNHEY, CDR2 SVGAGI. The ends were cut back, 5 bases at V and 4 bases at J, with 14 bases in the middle. CDR3 length: 14 amino acids. Here the CDR3 reads CASSPLGRGTEAFF. As DNA, the CDR3 is TGTGCCAGCAGTCCCCTCGGGCGGGGCACTGAAGCTTTCTTT.

The CDR3, as DNA: TGTGCCACCAGCAGAGCCTCCAGTGAAAAACTGTTTTTT. Encoded protein: CATSRASSEKLFF. The V call is TRBV15, the J call TRBJ1-4, with D uncertain. V lost 1 base and J lost 7, with 7 bases in between. The germline V gene has CDR1 LNHNV and CDR2 YYDKDF (reference sequence). The CDR3 spans 13 residues.

V usage is TRBV5-1 and J usage is TRBJ1-1; the D is unclear. V lost 7 bases to trimming and J lost 0 bases, with 19 bases between them. The CDR3 runs 16 residues. The germline gives CDR1 SGHRS, CDR2 YFSETQ. The CDR3 bases are TGCGCCAGCTCTACTACTGGAGACTGGATGAACACTGAAGCTTTCTTT. Its translation is CASSTTGDWMNTEAFF.

The chain uses TRBV5-5 and TRBJ2-5; D may be TRBD1 (5 bases). CDR1 is SGHKS and CDR2 is YYEKEE in the germline V gene (reference sequence). V shed 0 bases and J shed 0 bases, with 9 bases lying between them. The CDR3 consists of 15 residues. Here the CDR3 DNA reads TGTGCCAGCAGCTTGGGACAGCTAAACCAAGAGACCCAGTACTTC. Translated: CASSLGQLNQETQYF.

The genes are TRBV27 and TRBJ2-5; 15 positions match TRBD2. Germline V CDR1 and CDR2: MNHEY, SMNVEV (reference sequence). J lost 5 bases, V lost 0 bases, and 7 bases had no gene match. The CDR3 contains 18 residues. CDR3 coding DNA: TGTGCCAGCAGTTTATCTGGGACTAGCGGGAGGAGGTGGGAGACCCAGTACTTC. Translated, it gives CASSLSGTSGRRWETQYF.

The chain carries TRBV7-2 and TRBJ1-3; D possibly corresponds to TRBD1 (5 bases). The CDR3 contains 13 residues. Germline V gene lookup returns CDR1 SGHTA and CDR2 FQGNSA. Trimming stripped 3 bases from V and 4 bases from J, with 7 bases between. CDR3 region: CASSLDNGNTIYF. CDR3 DNA: TGTGCCAGCAGCTTGGACAACGGAAACACCATATATTTT.

The V and J genes are TRBV3-1 (or the pseudogene TRBV3-2) and TRBJ2-7; D might be TRBD2 (5 bases). Trimming stripped 1 base from V and 2 bases from J, with 9 bases between. Germline CDR1 LGHDT, CDR2 YNNKEL (reference sequence). This CDR3 spans 14 amino acids. The DNA for the CDR3 is TGTGCCAGCAGCCAAGGCCCGAGGGCCTACGAGCAGTACTTC. This gives the protein CASSQGPRAYEQYF.

The V call is TRBV6-1, the J call TRBJ1-1, with 8 nucleotides matching TRBD1. Germline trimming cut 3 bases from V and 0 bases from J; bases unmatched to any gene: 0. The germline V gene has CDR1 MNHNS and CDR2 SASEGT. CDR3 length: 14 residues. CDR3 DNA: TGTGCCAGCAGTGAGGGACAGGTGAACACTGAAGCTTTCTTT. Translating gives CASSEGQVNTEAFF.

The chain combines TRBV5-1 with TRBJ1-4; 9 nucleotides line up with TRBD1. Germline V gives CDR1 SGHRS, CDR2 YFSETQ. J was trimmed by 5 bases and V by 3 bases; bases with no gene match: 17. The CDR3 consists of 19 residues. The CDR3 loop is CASSSFRDRAGYPNEKLFF. The CDR3, as DNA: TGCGCCAGCAGCTCGTTCCGGGACAGGGCCGGTTATCCCAATGAAAAACTGTTTTTT. The variable domain in full, with the rest retrieved from reference TRBV5-1 and TRBJ1-4, is KAGVTQTPRYLIKTRGQQVTLSCSPISGHRSVSWYQQTPGQGLQFLFEYFSETQRNKGNFPGRFSGRQFSNSRSEMNVSTLELGDSALYLCASSSFRDRAGYPNEKLFFGSGTQLSVL.

The CDR3 loop reads CASSVTSGSYEQYF. In nucleotides, the CDR3 is TGTGCCAGTAGTGTGACTAGCGGGAGCTACGAGCAGTACTTC. The rearrangement links TRBV19 to TRBJ2-7, with 12 nucleotides matching TRBD2. This CDR3 is 14 amino acids long. Germline V gives CDR1 LNHDA, CDR2 SQIVND (reference sequence). V trimming: 5 bases; J trimming: 3 bases; junction bases outside the gene matches: 2.

This clone came up a few times. The V call is TRBV28, the J call TRBJ2-7, with 7 bases that match TRBD2. CDR3 size: 13 residues. The V and J ends lost 8 bases and 0 bases, in that order; junction bases with no gene match: 4. CDR1 and CDR2 from the germline V gene are MDHEN and SYDVKM. The CDR3 reads CASQERDSYEQYF. The CDR3 DNA is TGTGCCAGCCAGGAGCGGGACTCCTACGAGCAGTACTTC.

DNA for the CDR3: TGTGCCAGCAGCTTACGGGCTAGCGGGAGGGAGGGTAATGAGCAGTTCTTC. Protein: CASSLRASGREGNEQFF. The rearrangement uses TRBV7-6 and TRBJ2-1; 12 bases are shared with TRBD2. This CDR3 region has 17 residues. The germline V gene has CDR1 SGHVS and CDR2 FNYEAQ. The V gene end was trimmed by 2 bases and the J gene end by 7 bases; junction bases not matched to a gene: 9.

The chain carries TRBV10-1 and TRBJ2-1; D gene ambiguous. The CDR3 runs to 15 residues. V dropped 5 bases and J dropped 1 base, with 12 bases sitting between them. From germline, CDR1 is WNHNN and CDR2 SYGVQD (reference sequence). CDR3 loop: CASSSADMSYNEQFF. The CDR3 region has the DNA TGCGCCAGCAGTAGTGCGGATATGTCCTACAATGAGCAGTTCTTC.

This clone was observed a few times. This rearrangement joins TRBV6-4 to TRBJ2-1; TRBD2 is a possible D gene (5 bases). V lost 3 bases, J lost 10 bases, and 13 bases lay in between. Germline V gene lookup returns CDR1 MRHNA and CDR2 SNTAGT. The length of the CDR3 is 13 residues. The CDR3, as DNA: TGTGCCAGCAGTGAAACTCCTACGGGGGAGCAGTTCTTC. Translated: CASSETPTGEQFF.

This clone was found once. This chain connects TRBV10-1 to TRBJ2-5; maybe TRBD1 (6 bases). This CDR3 contains 14 residues. V gave up 0 bases and J gave up 2 bases, with 7 bases separating them. Per germline, CDR1 WNHNN and CDR2 SYGVQD (reference sequence). CDR3: CASSESGQQETQYF. The CDR3 DNA is TGCGCCAGCAGTGAGTCTGGACAGCAAGAGACCCAGTACTTC.